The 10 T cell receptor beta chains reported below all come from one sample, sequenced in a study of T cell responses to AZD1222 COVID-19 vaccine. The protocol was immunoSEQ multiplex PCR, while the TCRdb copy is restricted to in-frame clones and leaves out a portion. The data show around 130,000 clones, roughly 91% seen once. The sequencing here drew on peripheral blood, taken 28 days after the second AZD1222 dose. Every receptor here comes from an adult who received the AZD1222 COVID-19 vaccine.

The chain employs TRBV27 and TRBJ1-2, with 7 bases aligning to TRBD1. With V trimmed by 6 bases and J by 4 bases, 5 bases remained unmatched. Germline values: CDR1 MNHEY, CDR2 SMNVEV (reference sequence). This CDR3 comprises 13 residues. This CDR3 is CASRPTGSYGYTF. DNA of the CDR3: TGTGCCAGCAGGCCGACAGGGTCCTATGGCTACACCTTC.

The CDR3 loop reads CASGESQGGTEAFF. The CDR3 bases are TGTGCTAGTGGCGAATCCCAGGGGGGAACAGAAGCTTTCTTT. The chain recombines TRBV12-5 with TRBJ1-1, with 7 bases lining up with TRBD1. This CDR3 has 14 residues. The junction had 12 bases not matched to a gene; V was cut back by 6 bases and J by 8 bases. Germline V gives CDR1 LGHNT, CDR2 FRNRAP.

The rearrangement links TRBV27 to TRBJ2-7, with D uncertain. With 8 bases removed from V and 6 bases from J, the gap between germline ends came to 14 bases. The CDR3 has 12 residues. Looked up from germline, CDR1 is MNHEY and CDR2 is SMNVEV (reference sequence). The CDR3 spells CASAPFGVEQYF. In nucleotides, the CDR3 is TGTGCCAGCGCCCCTTTTGGGGTCGAGCAGTACTTC.

CDR3 bases: TGTGCCAGCAGCGCACCAGGAGAAGCTTTCTTT. This codes for CASSAPGEAFF. The V call is TRBV7-9, the J call TRBJ1-1; no firm D call. The V gene lost 5 bases and the J gene lost 8 bases, with 9 bases spanning the gap. This CDR3 comprises 11 residues. Germline CDR1 reads SEHNR; CDR2 reads FQNEAQ (reference sequence).

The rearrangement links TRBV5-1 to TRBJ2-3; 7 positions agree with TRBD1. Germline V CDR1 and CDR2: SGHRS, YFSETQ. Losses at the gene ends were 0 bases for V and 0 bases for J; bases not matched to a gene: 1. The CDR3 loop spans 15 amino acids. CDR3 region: CASSLVGGSTDTQYF. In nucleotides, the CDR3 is TGCGCCAGCAGCTTGGTAGGGGGCAGCACAGATACGCAGTATTTT.

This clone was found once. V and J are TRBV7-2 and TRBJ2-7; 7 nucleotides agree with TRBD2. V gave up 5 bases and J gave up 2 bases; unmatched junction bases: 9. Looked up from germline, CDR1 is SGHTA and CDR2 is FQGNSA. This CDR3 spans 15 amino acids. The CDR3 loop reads CASSTPLAGAYEQYF. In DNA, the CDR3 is TGTGCCAGCAGCACCCCACTTGCGGGGGCCTACGAGCAGTACTTC.

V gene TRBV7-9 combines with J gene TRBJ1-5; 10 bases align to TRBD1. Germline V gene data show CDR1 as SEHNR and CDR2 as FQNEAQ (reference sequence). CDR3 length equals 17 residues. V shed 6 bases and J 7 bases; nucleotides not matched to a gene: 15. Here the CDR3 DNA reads TGTGCCAGCAGTTCGACGCGGGGACAGGGGATCCACCAGCCCCAGCATTTT. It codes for CASSSTRGQGIHQPQHF.

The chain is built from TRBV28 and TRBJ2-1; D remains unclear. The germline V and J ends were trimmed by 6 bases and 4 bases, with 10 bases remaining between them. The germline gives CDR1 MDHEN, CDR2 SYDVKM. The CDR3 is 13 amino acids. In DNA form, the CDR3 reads TGTGCCAGCAGGGAACGGAAGTACAATGAGCAGTTCTTC. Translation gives CASRERKYNEQFF.

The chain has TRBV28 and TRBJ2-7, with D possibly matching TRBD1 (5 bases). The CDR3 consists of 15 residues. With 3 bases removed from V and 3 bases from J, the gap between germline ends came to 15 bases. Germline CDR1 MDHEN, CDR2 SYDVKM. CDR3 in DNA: TGTGCCAGCAGTTTGTACCAGGGTGGCGGCTACGAGCAGTACTTC. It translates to CASSLYQGGGYEQYF.

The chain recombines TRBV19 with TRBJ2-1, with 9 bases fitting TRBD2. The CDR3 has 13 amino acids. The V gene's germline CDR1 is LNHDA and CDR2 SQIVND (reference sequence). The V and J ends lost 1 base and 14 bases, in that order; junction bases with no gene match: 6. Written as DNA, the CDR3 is TGTGCCAGTAGTATAGTAGCGGGAGAGGAGAAGTTCTTC. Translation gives CASSIVAGEEKFF.